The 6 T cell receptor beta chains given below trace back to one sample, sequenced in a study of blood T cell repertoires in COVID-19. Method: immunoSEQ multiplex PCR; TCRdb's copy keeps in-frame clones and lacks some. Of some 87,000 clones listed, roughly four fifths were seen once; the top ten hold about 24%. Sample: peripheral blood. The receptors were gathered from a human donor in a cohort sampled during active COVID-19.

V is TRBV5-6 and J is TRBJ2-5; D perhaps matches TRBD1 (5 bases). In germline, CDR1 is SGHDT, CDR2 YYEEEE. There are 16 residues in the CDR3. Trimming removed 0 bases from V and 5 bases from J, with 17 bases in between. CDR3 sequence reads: CASSLGGSRAEETQYF. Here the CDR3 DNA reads TGTGCCAGCAGCTTGGGGGGCTCCAGGGCGGAGGAGACCCAGTACTTC.

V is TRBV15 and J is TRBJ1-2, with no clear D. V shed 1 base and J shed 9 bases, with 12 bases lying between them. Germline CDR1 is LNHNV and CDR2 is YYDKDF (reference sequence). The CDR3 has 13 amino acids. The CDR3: CATSRATGGRYTF. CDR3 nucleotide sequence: TGTGCCACCAGCAGAGCCACTGGAGGACGCTACACCTTC. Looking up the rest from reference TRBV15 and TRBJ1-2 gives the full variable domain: DAMVIQNPRYQVTQFGKPVTLSCSQTLNHNVMYWYQQKSSQAPKLLFHYYDKDFNNEADTPDNFQSRRPNTSFCFLDIRSPGLGDTAMYLCATSRATGGRYTFGSGTRLTVV.

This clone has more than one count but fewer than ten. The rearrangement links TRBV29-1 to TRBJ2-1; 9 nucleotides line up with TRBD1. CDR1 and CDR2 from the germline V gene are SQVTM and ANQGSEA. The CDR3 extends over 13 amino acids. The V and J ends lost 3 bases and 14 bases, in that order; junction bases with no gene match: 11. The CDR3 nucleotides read TGCAGCGTTGATCTTATGACAGGGGGATTGGAGTTCTTC. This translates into CSVDLMTGGLEFF.

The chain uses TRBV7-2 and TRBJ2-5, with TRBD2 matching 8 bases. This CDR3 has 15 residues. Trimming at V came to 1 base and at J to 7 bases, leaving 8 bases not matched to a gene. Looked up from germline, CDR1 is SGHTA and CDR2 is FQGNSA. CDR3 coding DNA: TGTGCCAGCAGCTTAGGGGGAGCGGGGGAGGGGACCCAGTACTTC. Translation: CASSLGGAGEGTQYF.

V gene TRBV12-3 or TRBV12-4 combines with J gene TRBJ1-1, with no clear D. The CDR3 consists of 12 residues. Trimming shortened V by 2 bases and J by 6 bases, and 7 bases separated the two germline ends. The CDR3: CASSLPPAEAFF. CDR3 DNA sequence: TGTGCCAGCAGTTTACCGCCGGCTGAAGCTTTCTTT.

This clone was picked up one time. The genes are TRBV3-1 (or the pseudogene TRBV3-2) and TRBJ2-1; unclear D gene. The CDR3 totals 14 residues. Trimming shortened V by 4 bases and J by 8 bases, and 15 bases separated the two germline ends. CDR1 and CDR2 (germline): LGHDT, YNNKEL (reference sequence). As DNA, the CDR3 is TGTGCCAGCAGCCGCACCTCTAGTACGGATGAGCAGTTCTTC. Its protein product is CASSRTSSTDEQFF.